The source of this T cell receptor beta chain is a study of Tregs in tolerant kidney transplant recipients. General observations from the study: Some patients' samples used different primers over time, so nucleotide sequences weren't comparable.

Recipients received nonmyeloablative bone marrow transplants from related graft donors, with transient mixed chimerism. Details on this clone: No antigen is known for it. The read gets to within 3 residues of the CDR3 end, and the germline J gene fills in the rest.

V was clipped by 3 bases and J by 5 bases, with 11 bases between them. The V gene's germline CDR1 is GTSNPN and CDR2 SVGIG (reference sequence). The CDR3 runs 12 residues. Using immunoSEQ multiplex PCR, the repertoire was profiled, and TCRdb retains in-frame clones only, with some absent. The specimen's table records around 10,000 clones. The specimen comprised CD8+ T cells from blood (PBMCs), sampled 24 months after the transplant. The chain combines TRBV30 with TRBJ2-7, with D possibly being TRBD2 (5 bases). This sequence was found in a human patient who received a combined kidney and bone marrow transplant. Some T cells may trace back to the graft donor. CDR3 region: CAWSPRGDEQYF. The covered CDR3 bases are TGTGCCTGGAGCCCCCGGGGAGACGAG.